Listed below are T cell receptor beta chains from one sample, sequenced in a study of Ad26.COV2.S vaccination and SARS-CoV-2 variants. Sequencing was performed with immunoSEQ multiplex PCR; in TCRdb, only in-frame clones are kept and a portion is missing. Among fewer than 500,000 clones listed, 90% were seen once. The sample here was peripheral blood, taken in a trial of Ad26.COV2.S vaccine versus placebo. The receptors shown here come from a person between 18 and 59 years old who received the Ad26.COV2.S COVID-19 vaccine or a placebo. The CDR3 runs from the conserved cysteine through the conserved F or W. Fields, in order: V gene, CDR3 protein.

V: TRBV4-1; CDR3: CASSQGVAGGPTDTQYF
V: TRBV21-1; CDR3: CASSKIVTGDNYNEQFF
V: TRBV28; CDR3: CASSSGTTVIQETQYF
V: TRBV5-4; CDR3: CASSHGLAKETQYF
V: TRBV11-3; CDR3: CASSFTGNTEAFF
V: TRBV7-8; CDR3: CASSLTLSSYNEQFF
V: TRBV24-1; CDR3: CATSDNGLASNIQYF
V: TRBV4-3; CDR3: CASSQGHWDSYEQYF
V: TRBV19; CDR3: CASSIGAGTNTEAFF
V: TRBV7-6; CDR3: CASSLGTSGRDTQYF